This T cell receptor beta chain was retrieved from a study of regulatory T cells in long-lasting Graves disease. Time point given: persistent/refractory GD, antithyroid drugs over 5 years with positive TRAb. The authors made the TCR library using RNA they extracted from PBMCs. Through Arm-PCR of CDR3 regions and iRepertoire HTBI primers, TCR beta libraries were built. TCRdb independently ran MiXCR on the multiplex PCR reads; one entry per CDR3 protein. The sample contains about 460,000 distinct CDR3 sequences, 22% of which appear only once. A note on this clonotype: The antigen is unknown.

Germline CDR1 reads SGHVS; CDR2 reads FQNEAQ. The CDR3 has 13 amino acids. Trimming removed 4 bases at V and 3 bases at J, with 7 bases between. Study-wide findings and caveats: Newly diagnosed disease favored TRBV20-1 and TRBJ2-1 over persistent disease. Patients whose Graves' disease persisted exhibited lower TCR diversity than those newly diagnosed.

V and J are TRBV7-8 and TRBJ1-5; D remains ambiguous. The specimen comprised peripheral blood mononuclear cells (PBMCs), sampled when the disease was refractory, from a patient treated with antithyroid drugs. This TCR derives from a female donor with Graves disease. The CDR3 here is CASSWGPNQPQHF. The CDR3 coding sequence is TGTGCCAGCAGCTGGGGTCCCAATCAGCCCCAGCATTTT.